A selection of T cell receptor beta chains follows, all from one sample in a study of T cell changes during pregnancy in multiple sclerosis. The protocol was immunoSEQ multiplex PCR, while the TCRdb copy is restricted to in-frame clones and leaves out a portion. The sample contains about 39,000 clones, almost 95% of which appear only once. Sample: CD4+ T cells from peripheral blood mononuclear cells, taken after pregnancy. The receptors derive from a female donor with multiple sclerosis, enrolled in a pregnancy study. The CDR3 runs from the conserved cysteine through the conserved F or W. D genes are given only for firm matches. Clone size appears in some rows only: once, few, many, or a class for an expanded clone.

J,D,length,size,V,CDR3,DNA
TRBJ1-2,NA,12,once,TRBV7-9,CASSSSNYGYTF,TGTGCCAGCAGCTCCTCTAACTATGGCTACACCTTC
TRBJ1-2,TRBD1,14,once,TRBV2,CARKGRTGEFGYTF,TGTGCCAGAAAAGGGCGTACAGGGGAATTCGGCTACACCTTC
TRBJ2-3,NA,16,NA,TRBV9,CASSPGGRHSTDTQYF,TGTGCCAGCAGCCCCGGGGGGCGCCATAGCACAGATACGCAGTATTTT
TRBJ1-6,TRBD1,13,NA,TRBV27,CASWDRGNSPLHF,TGTGCCAGTTGGGACAGGGGTAATTCACCCCTCCACTTT
TRBJ2-1,TRBD2,17,NA,TRBV13,CASSLHSGASSYNEQFF,TGTGCCAGCAGCTTACATAGCGGGGCAAGCTCCTACAATGAGCAGTTCTTC
TRBJ1-1,NA,13,NA,TRBV29-1,CSVEAGVHTEAFF,TGCAGCGTTGAAGCCGGGGTGCACACTGAAGCTTTCTTT
TRBJ2-6,NA,15,NA,TRBV30,CAWRTTGSGANVLTF,TGTGCCTGGAGAACGACGGGCTCTGGGGCCAACGTCCTGACTTTC
TRBJ2-3,NA,13,NA,TRBV7-2,CASSRQGTDTQYF,TGTGCCAGCAGCCGTCAGGGCACAGATACGCAGTATTTT
TRBJ1-1,NA,18,NA,TRBV23-1,CASSQKSGSGGGNTEAFF,TGCGCCAGCAGTCAAAAATCGGGGTCCGGGGGTGGGAACACTGAAGCTTTCTTT
TRBJ2-3,TRBD2,16,NA,TRBV5-1,CASSSYSGGAPDTQYF,TGCGCCAGCAGCTCATATAGCGGGGGGGCCCCAGATACGCAGTATTTT
TRBJ2-5,NA,14,NA,TRBV6-1,CASSLPAGLATQYF,TGTGCCAGCAGTCTCCCTGCGGGCCTAGCGACCCAGTACTTC
TRBJ1-3,NA,11,NA,TRBV25-1,CASALSYTIYF,TGTGCCAGCGCCCTATCGTACACCATATATTTT
TRBJ2-1,TRBD2,16,NA,TRBV5-4,CASSLQRGSTYNEQFF,TGTGCCAGCAGCTTGCAGCGGGGGAGCACCTACAATGAGCAGTTCTTC
TRBJ2-7,TRBD2,16,NA,TRBV27,CASSFLAGGDPYEQYF,TGTGCCAGCAGTTTCTTAGCGGGGGGCGACCCCTACGAGCAGTACTTC
TRBJ1-1,TRBD1,15,NA,TRBV15,CATSREGDRNTEAFF,TGTGCCACCAGCAGAGAAGGGGACAGGAACACTGAAGCTTTCTTT
TRBJ2-1,NA,15,NA,TRBV28,CASFRDFNSYNEQFF,TGTGCCAGCTTCCGGGACTTCAACTCCTACAATGAGCAGTTCTTC
TRBJ2-5,TRBD1,17,NA,TRBV11-3,CASSSPPGTGGTETQYF,TGTGCCAGCAGCTCCCCTCCCGGGACAGGGGGTACTGAGACCCAGTACTTC
TRBJ1-4,NA,14,NA,TRBV5-6,CASSLEGRGEKLFF,TGTGCCAGCAGCTTGGAGGGAAGGGGTGAAAAACTGTTTTTT
TRBJ2-5,TRBD2,16,medium-sized,TRBV5-1,CASSPSPTSGQETQYF,TGCGCCAGCAGCCCCTCCCCCACTAGCGGTCAAGAGACCCAGTACTTC
TRBJ1-1,NA,14,NA,TRBV11-2,CASRKEVGYTEAFF,TGTGCCAGCAGAAAAGAGGTTGGGTACACTGAAGCTTTCTTT